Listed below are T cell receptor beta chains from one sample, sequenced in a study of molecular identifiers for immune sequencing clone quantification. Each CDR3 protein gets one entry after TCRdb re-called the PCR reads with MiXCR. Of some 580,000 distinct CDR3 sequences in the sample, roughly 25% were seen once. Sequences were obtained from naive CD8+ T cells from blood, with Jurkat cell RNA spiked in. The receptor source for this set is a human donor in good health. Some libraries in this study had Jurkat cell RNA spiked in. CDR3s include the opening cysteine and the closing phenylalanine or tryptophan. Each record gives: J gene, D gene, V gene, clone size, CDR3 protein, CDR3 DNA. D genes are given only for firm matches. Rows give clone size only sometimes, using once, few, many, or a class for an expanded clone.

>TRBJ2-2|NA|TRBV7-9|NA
CAGSLERLNTGELFF
TGTGCCGGCAGCTTAGAAAGGCTCAACACCGGGGAGCTGTTTTTT
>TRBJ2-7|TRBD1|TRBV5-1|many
CASSWTGGSSYEQYF
TGCGCCAGCAGCTGGACAGGGGGAAGCTCCTACGAGCAGTACTTC
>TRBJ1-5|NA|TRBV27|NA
CASSLTGGGGNQPPHF
TGTGCCAGCAGTTTAACAGGCGGTGGGGGCAATCAGCCCCCGCATTTT
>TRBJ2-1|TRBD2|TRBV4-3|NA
CASSRDLGGGRYEQFF
TGCGCCAGCAGCCGAGATCTGGGCGGGGGGCGGTATGAGCAGTTCTTC
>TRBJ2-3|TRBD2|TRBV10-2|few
CASRLAGGLSTDTQYF
TGCGCCAGCAGGCTAGCGGGGGGGCTTAGCACAGATACGCAGTATTTT
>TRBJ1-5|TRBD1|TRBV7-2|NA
CASSLSTGVNQPQHF
TGTGCCAGCAGCTTATCCACAGGGGTCAATCAGCCCCAGCATTTT
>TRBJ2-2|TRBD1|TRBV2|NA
CASSEREQGANTGELFF
TGTGCCAGCAGTGAAAGAGAACAGGGGGCCAACACCGGGGAGCTGTTTTTT
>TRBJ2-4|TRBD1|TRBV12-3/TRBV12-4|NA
CASRMGQVGSAKNIQYF
TGTGCCAGCAGAATGGGACAGGTGGGATCAGCCAAAAACATTCAGTACTTC
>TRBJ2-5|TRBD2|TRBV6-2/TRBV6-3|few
CASSELAGAQETQYF
TGTGCCAGCAGTGAACTAGCGGGGGCCCAAGAGACCCAGTACTTC
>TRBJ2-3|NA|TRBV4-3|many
CASSQVLWGTDTQYF
TGCGCCAGCAGCCAAGTCCTCTGGGGCACAGATACGCAGTATTTT
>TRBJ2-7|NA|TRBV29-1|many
CSVVGTTEQYF
TGCAGCGTCGTCGGGACGACCGAGCAGTACTTC
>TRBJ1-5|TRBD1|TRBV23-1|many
CASSQPDRGRDQPQHF
TGCGCCAGCAGTCAACCGGACAGGGGGCGCGATCAGCCCCAGCATTTT
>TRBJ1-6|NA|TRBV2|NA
CASSIRDPLRGSYNSPLHF
TGTGCCAGCAGTATCAGGGACCCCCTCCGTGGCTCCTATAATTCACCCCTCCACTTT
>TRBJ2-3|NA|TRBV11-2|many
CASSQSGLADTQYF
TGTGCCAGCAGCCAATCAGGACTTGCAGATACGCAGTATTTT
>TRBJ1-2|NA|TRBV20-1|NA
CSAARLLQYGYTF
TGCAGTGCTGCCCGACTCCTTCAATATGGCTACACCTTC
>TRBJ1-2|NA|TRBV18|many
CASSPPDGYYGYTF
TGTGCCAGCTCACCACCGGACGGATACTATGGCTACACCTTC
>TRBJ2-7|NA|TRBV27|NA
CASSLSDAHSYEQYF
TGTGCCAGCAGTTTAAGCGACGCGCATTCCTACGAGCAGTACTTC
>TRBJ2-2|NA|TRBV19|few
CASSPLGFDGELFF
TGTGCCAGTAGCCCACTCGGGTTTGACGGGGAGCTGTTTTTT
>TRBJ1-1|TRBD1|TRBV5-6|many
CASSLWGQTNTEAFF
TGTGCCAGCAGCTTATGGGGACAGACGAACACTGAAGCTTTCTTT
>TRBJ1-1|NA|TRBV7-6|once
CASSPTPTTDAFF
TGTGCCAGCAGCCCGACCCCGACCACTGACGCTTTCTTT
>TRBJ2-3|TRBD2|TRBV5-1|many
CASSWTSGRGSDTQYF
TGCGCCAGCAGCTGGACTAGCGGGAGAGGATCAGATACGCAGTATTTT
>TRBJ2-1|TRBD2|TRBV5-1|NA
CASSPGTSGRVGYNEQFF
TGCGCCAGCAGCCCTGGGACTAGCGGGAGAGTGGGTTACAATGAGCAGTTCTTC
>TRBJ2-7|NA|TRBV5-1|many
CASSLDWGLSYEQYF
TGCGCCAGCAGCTTGGACTGGGGGCTATCCTACGAGCAGTACTTC
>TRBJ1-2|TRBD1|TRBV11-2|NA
CASSPPGGQAWFGYTF
TGTGCCAGCAGCCCTCCCGGTGGACAGGCTTGGTTCGGCTACACCTTC
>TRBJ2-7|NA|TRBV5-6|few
CASSLVAEQYF
TGTGCCAGCAGCTTAGTAGCCGAGCAGTACTTC
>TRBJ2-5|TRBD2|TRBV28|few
CASSRPSMREGWGETQYF
TGTGCCAGCAGTCGCCCCTCGATGCGGGAGGGCTGGGGGGAGACCCAGTACTTC
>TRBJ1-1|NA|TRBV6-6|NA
CASSYTESKNTEAFF
TGTGCCAGCAGTTACACCGAGAGCAAGAACACTGAAGCTTTCTTT
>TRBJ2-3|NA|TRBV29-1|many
CSVEDPFDRTSTDTQYF
TGCAGCGTTGAAGATCCGTTTGACAGAACTAGCACAGATACGCAGTATTTT
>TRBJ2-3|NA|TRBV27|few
CASSPSGTRGPDTQYF
TGTGCCAGCAGTCCCTCCGGTACCCGTGGGCCAGATACGCAGTATTTT
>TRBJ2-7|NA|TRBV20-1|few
CSASYMGTLIYEQYF
TGCAGTGCTAGTTATATGGGGACACTTATCTACGAGCAGTACTTC
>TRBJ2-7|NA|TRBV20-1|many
CSARDTGLSYEQYF
TGCAGTGCTAGAGATACGGGACTGTCCTACGAGCAGTACTTC
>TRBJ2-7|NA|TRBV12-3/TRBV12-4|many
CASSRLGGEQYF
TGTGCCAGCAGCCGCTTAGGGGGCGAGCAGTACTTC
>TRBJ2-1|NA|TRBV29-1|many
CSVYSVEQFF
TGCAGCGTTTATAGCGTTGAGCAGTTCTTC
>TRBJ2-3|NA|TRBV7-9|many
CASSHPPREGASSDTQYF
TGTGCCAGCAGCCACCCCCCGAGGGAAGGGGCAAGTTCAGATACGCAGTATTTT
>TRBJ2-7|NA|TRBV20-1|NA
CSASTSFRAGNYEQYF
TGCAGTGCTAGCACGAGTTTCCGGGCCGGTAACTACGAGCAGTACTTC
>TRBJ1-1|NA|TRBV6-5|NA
CASVRAGTEAFF
TGTGCCAGCGTTAGGGCAGGTACTGAAGCTTTCTTT
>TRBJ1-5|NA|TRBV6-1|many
CASIFGGLGSNQPQHF
TGTGCCAGCATCTTCGGAGGGTTGGGTAGCAATCAGCCCCAGCATTTT
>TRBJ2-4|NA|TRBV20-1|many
CSANVAKNIQYF
TGCAGTGCTAACGTAGCCAAAAACATTCAGTACTTC
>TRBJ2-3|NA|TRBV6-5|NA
CASSCSLALTDTQYF
TGTGCCAGCAGTTGCTCACTAGCTTTGACAGATACGCAGTATTTT
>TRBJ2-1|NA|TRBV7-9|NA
CASTLIQTPYNEQFF
TGTGCCAGCACCCTCATACAGACACCCTACAATGAGCAGTTCTTC
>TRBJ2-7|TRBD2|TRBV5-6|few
CASSFTRTSEQYF
TGTGCCAGCAGCTTTACGAGGACTAGCGAGCAGTACTTC
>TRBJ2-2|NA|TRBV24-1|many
CATSETVAGELFF
TGTGCCACCAGTGAAACGGTAGCCGGGGAGCTGTTTTTT
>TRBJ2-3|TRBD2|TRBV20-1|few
CSARGGTSGPADTQYF
TGCAGTGCTAGAGGGGGGACTAGCGGACCAGCAGATACGCAGTATTTT
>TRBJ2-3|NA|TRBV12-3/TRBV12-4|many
CASSSPEGLDTQYF
TGTGCCAGCAGTTCACCCGAGGGATTAGATACGCAGTATTTT
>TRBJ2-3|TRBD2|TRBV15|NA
CATSRDTAGVTDTQYF
TGTGCCACCAGCAGAGATACAGCGGGAGTAACAGATACGCAGTATTTT
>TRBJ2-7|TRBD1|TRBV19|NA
CACSRDRVDEQYF
TGTGCCTGTAGTAGAGACAGGGTGGACGAGCAGTACTTC
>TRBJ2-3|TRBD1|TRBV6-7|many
CASSYQDHSDRANTDTQYF
TGTGCCAGCAGTTACCAAGACCATTCCGACAGGGCAAACACAGATACGCAGTATTTT
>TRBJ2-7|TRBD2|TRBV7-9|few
CASSLVPSGSDEQYF
TGTGCCAGCAGCTTAGTTCCTAGCGGGAGTGACGAGCAGTACTTC
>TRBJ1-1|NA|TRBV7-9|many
CASSLVLGENTEAFF
TGTGCCAGCAGCTTAGTGCTAGGCGAGAACACTGAAGCTTTCTTT
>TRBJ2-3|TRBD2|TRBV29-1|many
CSVDDLASATSGSVADTQYF
TGCAGCGTAGATGACCTAGCGAGTGCAACTAGCGGGAGCGTAGCTGATACGCAGTATTTT
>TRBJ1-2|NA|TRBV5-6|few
CASSLDENYYGYTF
TGTGCCAGCAGCTTGGACGAGAATTACTATGGCTACACCTTC
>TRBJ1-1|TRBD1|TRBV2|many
CASSDGQGLTEAFF
TGTGCCAGCAGTGACGGACAGGGGCTGACTGAAGCTTTCTTT